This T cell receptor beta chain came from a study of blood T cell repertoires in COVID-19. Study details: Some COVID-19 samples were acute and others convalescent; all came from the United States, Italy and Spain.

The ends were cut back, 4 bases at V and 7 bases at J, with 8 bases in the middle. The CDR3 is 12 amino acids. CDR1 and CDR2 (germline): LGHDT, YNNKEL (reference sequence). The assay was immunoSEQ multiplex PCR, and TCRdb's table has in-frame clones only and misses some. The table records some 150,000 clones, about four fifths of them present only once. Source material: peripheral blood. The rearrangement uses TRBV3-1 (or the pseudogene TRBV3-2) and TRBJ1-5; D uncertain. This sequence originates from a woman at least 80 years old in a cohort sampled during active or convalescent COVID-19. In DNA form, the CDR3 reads TGTGCCAGCAGCCGCGCGGGCCAGCCCCAGCATTTT. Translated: CASSRAGQPQHF.